This T cell receptor beta chain was sequenced for a study of a mutant IDH1 vaccine in newly diagnosed glioma. The overall study: Across weeks 1, 3, 5, 7, 11, 15, 19 and 23, patients received a vaccination each time, eight in all. Most had both radiotherapy and temozolomide beforehand; others had only one.

This clone was seen only once. Its antigen remains unidentified. V was trimmed by 0 bases and J by 5 bases, leaving 15 bases between them. Per the germline V gene, CDR1 is SGHRS and CDR2 is YFSETQ. The CDR3 runs to 15 residues. Time point reported: week 23, last vaccination. Each dose delivered 300 ug of mutant IDH1 20-mer peptide subcutaneously with imiquimod. Astrocytomas that were new, WHO grade 3 or 4, IDH1-mutant and ATRX-lost were present in the donors. Clones were read by immunoSEQ multiplex PCR, and TCRdb kept only the in-frame ones, dropping some. Here the sample spans almost 85,000 clones, approximately 85% being singletons.

Sequencing used PBMCs, obtained from a glioma patient whose treatment included an IDH1 peptide vaccine. The clonotype comes from a man aged 30 to 45 with glioma. Some clones in this sample may be carry-over from other donors' samples. The V and J genes are TRBV5-1 and TRBJ2-7, with D tentatively TRBD2 (6 bases). CDR3: CASSLDDGSLDEQYF. The CDR3, as DNA: TGCGCCAGCAGCTTGGATGACGGGAGTTTGGACGAGCAGTACTTC.